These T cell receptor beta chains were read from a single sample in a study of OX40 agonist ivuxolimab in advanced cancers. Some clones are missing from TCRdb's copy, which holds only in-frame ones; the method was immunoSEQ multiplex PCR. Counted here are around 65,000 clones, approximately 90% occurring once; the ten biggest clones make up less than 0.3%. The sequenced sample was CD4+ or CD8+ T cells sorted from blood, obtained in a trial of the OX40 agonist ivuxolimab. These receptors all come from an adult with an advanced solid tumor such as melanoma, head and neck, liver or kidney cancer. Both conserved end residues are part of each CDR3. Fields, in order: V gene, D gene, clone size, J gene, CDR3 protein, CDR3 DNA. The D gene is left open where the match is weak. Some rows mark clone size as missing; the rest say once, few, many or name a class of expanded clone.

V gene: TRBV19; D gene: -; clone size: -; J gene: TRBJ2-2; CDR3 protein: CASSQGMRGTGELFF; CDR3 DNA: TGTGCCAGTAGCCAGGGGATGAGGGGCACCGGGGAGCTGTTTTTT
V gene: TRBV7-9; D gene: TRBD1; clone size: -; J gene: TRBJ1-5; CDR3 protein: CASSLGQGQPQHF; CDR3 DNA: TGTGCCAGCAGCTTAGGACAGGGCCAGCCCCAGCATTTT
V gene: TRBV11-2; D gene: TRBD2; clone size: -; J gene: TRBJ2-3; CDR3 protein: CASKLAGVEDTQYF; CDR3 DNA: TGTGCCAGCAAATTAGCGGGAGTCGAAGATACGCAGTATTTT
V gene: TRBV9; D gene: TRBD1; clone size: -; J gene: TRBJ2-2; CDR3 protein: CASSVDGRGRTGELFF; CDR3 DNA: TGTGCCAGCAGCGTAGACGGCAGGGGGCGAACCGGGGAGCTGTTTTTT
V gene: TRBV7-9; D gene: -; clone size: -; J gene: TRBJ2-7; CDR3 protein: CASSLEGSAYEQYF; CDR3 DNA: TGTGCCAGCAGCTTAGAAGGGAGCGCCTACGAGCAGTACTTC
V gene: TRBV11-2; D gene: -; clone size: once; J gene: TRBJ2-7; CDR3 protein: CASSLAPGNSYEQYF; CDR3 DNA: TGTGCCAGCAGCTTAGCGCCCGGGAACTCCTACGAGCAGTACTTC
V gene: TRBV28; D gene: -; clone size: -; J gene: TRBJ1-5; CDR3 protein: CASRGPGNQPQHF; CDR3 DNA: TGTGCCAGCAGGGGGCCGGGCAATCAGCCCCAGCATTTT
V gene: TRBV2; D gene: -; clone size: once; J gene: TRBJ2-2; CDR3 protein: CASSVGAGMATGELFF; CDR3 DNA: TGTGCCAGCAGTGTGGGGGCAGGGATGGCCACCGGGGAGCTGTTTTTT
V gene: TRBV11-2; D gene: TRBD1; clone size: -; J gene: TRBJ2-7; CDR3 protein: CASSLGGRGLEQYF; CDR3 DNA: TGTGCCAGCAGCTTAGGCGGCAGGGGGCTGGAGCAGTACTTC
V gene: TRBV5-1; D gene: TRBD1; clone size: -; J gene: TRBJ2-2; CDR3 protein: CASSFRDRDTGELFF; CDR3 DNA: TGCGCCAGCAGCTTCCGGGACAGGGACACCGGGGAGCTGTTTTTT
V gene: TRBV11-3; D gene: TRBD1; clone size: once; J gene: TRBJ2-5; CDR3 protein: CASSLAYRGGRETQYF; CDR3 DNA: TGTGCCAGCAGCTTAGCGTACAGGGGCGGAAGGGAGACCCAGTACTTC
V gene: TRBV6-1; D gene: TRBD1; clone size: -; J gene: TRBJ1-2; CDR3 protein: CASSRDRGYGYTF; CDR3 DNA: TGTGCCAGCAGCCGCGACAGGGGCTATGGCTACACCTTC
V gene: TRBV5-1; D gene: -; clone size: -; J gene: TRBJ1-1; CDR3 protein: CASSLGHGMNTEAFF; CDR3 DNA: TGCGCCAGCAGCTTGGGACACGGGATGAACACTGAAGCTTTCTTT
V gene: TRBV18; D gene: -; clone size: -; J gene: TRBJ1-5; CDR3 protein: CASSPDRRGQPQHF; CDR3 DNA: TGTGCCAGCTCACCTGACAGGAGGGGGCAGCCCCAGCATTTT
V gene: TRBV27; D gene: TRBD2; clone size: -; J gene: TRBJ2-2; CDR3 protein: CAPQREIVGELFF; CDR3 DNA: TGTGCCCCCCAGCGGGAGATCGTCGGGGAGCTGTTTTTT
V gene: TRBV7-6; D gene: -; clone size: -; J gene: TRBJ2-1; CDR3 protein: CASSERGGSGNYNEQFF; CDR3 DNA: TGTGCCAGCAGCGAAAGGGGTGGGTCAGGCAATTACAATGAGCAGTTCTTC
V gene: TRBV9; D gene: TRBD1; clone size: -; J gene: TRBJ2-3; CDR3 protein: CASSVVVTGATDTQYF; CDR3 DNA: TGTGCCAGCAGCGTAGTAGTGACAGGGGCCACAGATACGCAGTATTTT
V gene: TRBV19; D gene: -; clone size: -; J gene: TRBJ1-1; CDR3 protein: CASFREGTYTEAFF; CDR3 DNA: TGTGCCAGTTTTCGAGAGGGGACATACACTGAAGCTTTCTTT
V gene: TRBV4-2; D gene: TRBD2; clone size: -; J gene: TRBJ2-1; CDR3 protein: CASSPLGGSGGEQFF; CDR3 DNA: TGTGCCAGCAGCCCTTTGGGCGGGAGCGGTGGTGAGCAGTTCTTC
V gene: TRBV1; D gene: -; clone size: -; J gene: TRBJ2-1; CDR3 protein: CTSSFGDGYNEQFF; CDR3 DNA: TGCACCAGCAGCTTTGGCGACGGGTACAATGAGCAGTTCTTC
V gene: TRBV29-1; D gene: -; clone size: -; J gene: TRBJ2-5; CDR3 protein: CSARVARETQYF; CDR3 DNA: TGCAGCGCAAGGGTGGCGCGAGAGACCCAGTACTTC
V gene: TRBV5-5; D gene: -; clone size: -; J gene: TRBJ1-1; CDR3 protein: CASSLGIDTEAFF; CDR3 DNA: TGTGCCAGCAGCTTAGGGATTGACACTGAAGCTTTCTTT
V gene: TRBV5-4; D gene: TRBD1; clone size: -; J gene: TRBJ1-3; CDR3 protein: CASSWTKGAGGNTIYF; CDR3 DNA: TGTGCCAGCAGCTGGACGAAGGGGGCAGGTGGAAACACCATATATTTT
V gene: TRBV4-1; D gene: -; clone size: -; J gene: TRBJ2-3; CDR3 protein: CASSQAGAGTDTQYF; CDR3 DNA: TGCGCCAGCAGCCAAGCGGGAGCCGGGACAGATACGCAGTATTTT
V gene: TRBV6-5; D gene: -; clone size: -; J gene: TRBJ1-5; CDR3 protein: CASSYSGHQPQHF; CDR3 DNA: TGTGCCAGCAGTTACTCGGGGCATCAGCCCCAGCATTTT
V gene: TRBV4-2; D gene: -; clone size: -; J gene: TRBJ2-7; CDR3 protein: CASSQDWRDREQYF; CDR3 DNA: TGTGCCAGCAGCCAAGATTGGCGGGACCGCGAGCAGTACTTC
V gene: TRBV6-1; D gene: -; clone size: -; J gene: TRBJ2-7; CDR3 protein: CASNRGRGPYEQYF; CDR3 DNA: TGTGCCAGCAATCGGGGCAGGGGTCCCTACGAGCAGTACTTC
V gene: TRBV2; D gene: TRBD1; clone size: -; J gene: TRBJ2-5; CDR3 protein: CASTPSRTGGETQYF; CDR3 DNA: TGTGCCAGCACTCCCAGCCGGACAGGTGGGGAGACCCAGTACTTC
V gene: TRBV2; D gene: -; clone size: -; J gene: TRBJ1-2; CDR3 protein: CASSEARGFYYGYTF; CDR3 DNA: TGTGCCAGCAGTGAAGCGCGGGGTTTTTACTATGGCTACACCTTC
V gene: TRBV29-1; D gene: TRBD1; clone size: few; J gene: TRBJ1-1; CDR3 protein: CSVEGTGGRRAFF; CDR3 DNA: TGCAGCGTTGAGGGGACAGGTGGACGGAGAGCTTTCTTT
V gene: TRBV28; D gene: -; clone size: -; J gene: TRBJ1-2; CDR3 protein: CASNFYGYTF; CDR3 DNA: TGTGCCAGCAACTTCTATGGCTACACCTTC
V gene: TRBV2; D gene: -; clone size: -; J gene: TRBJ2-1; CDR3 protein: CATYRVVNEQFF; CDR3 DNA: TGTGCCACTTACAGGGTCGTGAATGAGCAGTTCTTC
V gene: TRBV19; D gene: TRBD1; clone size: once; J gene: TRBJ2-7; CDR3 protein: CASSTGTVTYEQYF; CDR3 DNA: TGTGCCAGTAGTACCGGGACAGTTACCTACGAGCAGTACTTC
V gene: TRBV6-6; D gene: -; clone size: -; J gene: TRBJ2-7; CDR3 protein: CASSYSEALSYEQYF; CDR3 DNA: TGTGCCAGCAGTTACTCCGAGGCGCTCTCCTACGAGCAGTACTTC
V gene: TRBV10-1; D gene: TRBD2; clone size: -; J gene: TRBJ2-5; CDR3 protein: CASSELAGVAETQYF; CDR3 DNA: TGCGCCAGCAGTGAGTTAGCGGGAGTTGCAGAGACCCAGTACTTC